One sample yielded the 9 T cell receptor beta chains listed below, sequenced in a study of cytomegalovirus exposure and HLA in healthy donors. The PCR contained 60 Vbeta and 13 Jbeta primers. Clones were sequenced by immunoSEQ multiplex PCR, and TCRdb holds only the in-frame ones, with some missing. The table includes about 180,000 clones, under 90% detected once. Sequencing was carried out using PBMCs. These receptors came from a man in his late teens or twenties in good health and CMV-seronegative.

V is TRBV28 and J is TRBJ1-5; a weak D match, TRBD1 (6 bases). V was pared by 5 bases and J by 2 bases, with 19 bases between. From germline, CDR1 is MDHEN and CDR2 SYDVKM. The CDR3 runs to 17 residues. CDR3 sequence: CASSLPTQGIRNQPQHF. The DNA of the CDR3 is TGTGCCAGCAGTCTTCCAACACAGGGCATTCGCAATCAGCCCCAGCATTTT.

This clone was seen only once. CDR3 DNA: TGTGCCAGCAGACGGGACAGCTCCTACGAGCAGTACTTC. Translated: CASRRDSSYEQYF. J is TRBJ2-7 and V is TRBV2, with 7 bases aligning to TRBD1. The J segment lost 0 bases and the V segment lost 6 bases, leaving 2 bases of the junction unmatched. The CDR3 contains 13 residues. Germline CDR1 reads SNHLY; CDR2 reads FYNNEI.

The chain couples TRBV30 to TRBJ1-2; 7 nucleotides match TRBD1. The CDR3 runs 12 residues. The germline gives CDR1 GTSNPN, CDR2 SVGIG (reference sequence). The ends lost 4 bases at V and 7 bases at J; junction bases unmatched: 6. The CDR3 here is CAWMVPGGGYTF. CDR3 DNA: TGTGCCTGGATGGTCCCAGGGGGTGGCTACACCTTC.

The chain carries TRBV19 and TRBJ1-2; D remains ambiguous. The CDR3 extends over 13 amino acids. CDR1 LNHDA and CDR2 SQIVND come from the germline V gene (reference sequence). Deletions cut 0 bases from V and 4 bases from J, with 6 bases between. DNA of the CDR3: TGTGCCAGTAGTATAGACGCTACCTATGGCTACACCTTC. Amino acids: CASSIDATYGYTF.

The chain links TRBV10-3 to TRBJ2-7; TRBD2 might be the D (5 bases). The CDR3 totals 17 residues. Looked up from germline, CDR1 is ENHRY and CDR2 is SYGVKD. Trimming stripped 0 bases from V and 0 bases from J, with 15 bases between. The CDR3 loop reads CAISESKKERDSYEQYF. CDR3 nucleotides: TGTGCCATCAGTGAGTCAAAAAAAGAACGGGACTCCTACGAGCAGTACTTC.

The CDR3 nucleotides read TGCGCCAGCAGCTTGGTTGGGGGCGGCACAGATACGCAGTATTTT. Translated: CASSLVGGGTDTQYF. This chain links TRBV5-1 with TRBJ2-3; a possible D gene is TRBD1 (6 bases). This CDR3 is 15 amino acids long. V lost 0 bases to trimming and J lost 1 base, with 9 bases between them. The germline V gene encodes CDR1 SGHRS and CDR2 YFSETQ. The variable domain in full, completed from reference TRBV5-1 and TRBJ2-3, reads KAGVTQTPRYLIKTRGQQVTLSCSPISGHRSVSWYQQTPGQGLQFLFEYFSETQRNKGNFPGRFSGRQFSNSRSEMNVSTLELGDSALYLCASSLVGGGTDTQYFGPGTRLTVL.

This clone appeared once. The gene calls are TRBV5-1 and TRBJ1-2; 11 bases match TRBD1. Germline-derived CDR1 and CDR2 are SGHRS and YFSETQ. V was pared by 4 bases and J by 3 bases, with 8 bases of the junction left unmatched. The CDR3 spans 16 residues. CDR3 sequence: CASSKTPGQGDYGYTF. The CDR3 nucleotides are TGCGCCAGCAGCAAAACTCCGGGACAGGGGGACTATGGCTACACCTTC.

Notes on this clone: Other DNA sequences from this sample encode an identical CDR3 as well. The chain recombines TRBV27 with TRBJ1-5; tentative D call: TRBD1 (5 bases). This CDR3 is built from 14 residues. Germline CDR1 and CDR2: MNHEY and SMNVEV (reference sequence). V shed 2 bases and J shed 2 bases, with 7 bases lying between them. In DNA form, the CDR3 reads TGTGCCAGCAGTTTACAGGGCCGCAATCAGCCCCAGCATTTT. It codes for CASSLQGRNQPQHF.

This clone was counted only a few times. The chain joins TRBV4-2 to TRBJ1-1; 8 positions agree with TRBD1. The J segment lost 6 bases and the V segment lost 1 base, leaving 10 bases of the junction unmatched. This CDR3 has 16 residues. Per germline, CDR1 LGHNA and CDR2 YNFKEQ. CDR3: CASSQVSRTGRPEAFF. DNA of the CDR3: TGTGCCAGCAGCCAAGTCTCCCGGACAGGGCGGCCTGAAGCTTTCTTT.